These 16 T cell receptor beta chains were sequenced from one sample in a study of blood T cell repertoires in COVID-19. TCRdb's table, derived via immunoSEQ multiplex PCR, lists solely in-frame clones and lacks some. There are some 130,000 clones in the sample; approximately 90% occur only once, and approximately 10% lies in the top ten. What was sequenced was peripheral blood. The receptors here all came from a man in his fifties or sixties with acute or convalescent COVID-19.

The chain carries TRBV28 and TRBJ2-3; 9 nucleotides match TRBD1. The CDR3 totals 16 residues. The germline V gene has CDR1 MDHEN and CDR2 SYDVKM. V was pared by 7 bases and J by 3 bases, with 11 bases of the junction left unmatched. Here the CDR3 reads CASTSRQGEETDTQYF. For the CDR3, the DNA is TGTGCCAGCACTTCCCGACAGGGGGAAGAGACAGATACGCAGTATTTT.

V usage is TRBV30 and J usage is TRBJ1-5; D is perhaps TRBD1 (5 bases). The germline CDR1 and CDR2 sequences are GTSNPN and SVGIG (reference sequence). The CDR3 has 14 amino acids. V dropped 4 bases and J dropped 2 bases, with 12 bases sitting between them. CDR3: CAWNGGRGNQPQHF. CDR3 nucleotides: TGTGCCTGGAATGGTGGCAGGGGCAATCAGCCCCAGCATTTT.

The chain links TRBV7-3 to TRBJ1-6; D call uncertain. Germline CDR1 is SGHTA and CDR2 is FQGTGA. Trimming removed 5 bases at V and 9 bases at J, with 17 bases between. The CDR3 runs 15 residues. The CDR3, as DNA: TGTGCCAGCAGCCCTACATCCAGTCCGGGTTCACCCCTCCACTTT. It codes for CASSPTSSPGSPLHF.

This clone was counted a few times. The rearrangement joins TRBV6-4 to TRBJ1-2; 9 bases are a match to TRBD1. This CDR3 region has 13 residues. V gave up 4 bases and J gave up 9 bases; unmatched junction bases: 6. Germline lookup yields CDR1 MRHNA and CDR2 SNTAGT. The CDR3 protein is CASSVGQGNRYTF. CDR3 sequence (DNA): TGTGCCAGCAGTGTCGGACAGGGGAACCGCTACACCTTC.

The chain couples TRBV5-1 to TRBJ1-1; 9 nucleotides line up with TRBD1. The length of the CDR3 is 16 residues. CDR1 SGHRS and CDR2 YFSETQ come from the germline V gene. V was clipped by 3 bases and J by 2 bases; unmatched bases: 8. The CDR3 DNA sequence: TGCGCCAGCAGCTATACACAGGGGGCTACAAACACTGAAGCTTTCTTT. Its translation is CASSYTQGATNTEAFF.

A note on this clone: This same CDR3 is encoded by further DNA sequences in the sample. The genes are TRBV9 and TRBJ1-3; D gene uncertain. V was clipped by 4 bases and J by 4 bases, with 9 bases between them. The CDR3 is 13 amino acids. Germline CDR1 is SGDLS and CDR2 is YYNGEE. The CDR3 sequence: CASSRGDGNTIYF. The CDR3 DNA reads as TGTGCCAGCAGCAGAGGCGACGGAAACACCATATATTTT.

The chain is built from TRBV14 and TRBJ1-1; TRBD1 aligns across 9 bases. CDR1 SGHDN and CDR2 FVKESK come from the germline V gene. J lost 4 bases, V lost 6 bases, and 3 bases had no gene match. The CDR3 consists of 13 residues. DNA for the CDR3: TGTGCCAGCAGACAGGGGGCTTTCACTGAAGCTTTCTTT. Translating gives CASRQGAFTEAFF.

V gene TRBV7-3 combines with J gene TRBJ1-1; no firm D call. Between the trimmed V and J ends, which lost 7 bases and 1 base, there was a span of 16 bases. Germline assignment: CDR1 SGHTA and CDR2 FQGTGA. The CDR3 has 15 amino acids. The CDR3 sequence: CASNVLEVSNTEAFF. CDR3 DNA: TGTGCCAGCAACGTCCTGGAGGTCTCGAACACTGAAGCTTTCTTT. Drawing the rest from reference TRBV7-3 and TRBJ1-1, the complete variable domain is GAGVSQTPSNKVTEKGKYVELRCDPISGHTALYWYRQSLGQGPEFLIYFQGTGAADDSGLPNDRFFAVRPEGSVSTLKIQRTERGDSAVYLCASNVLEVSNTEAFFGQGTRLTVV.

The rearrangement links TRBV4-1 to TRBJ2-5; 14 bases fit TRBD2. The CDR3 loop spans 16 amino acids. Germline CDR1 is MGHRA and CDR2 is YSYEKL. V lost 6 bases, J lost 4 bases, and 7 bases stayed unmatched. In nucleotides, the CDR3 is TGCGCCAGCAGTGCATACGGGACTAGCGGGAGAGAGACCCAGTACTTC. Protein: CASSAYGTSGRETQYF.

This clone was counted a few times. The V call is TRBV9, the J call TRBJ2-7; 9 bases fit TRBD1. Germline CDR1 SGDLS, CDR2 YYNGEE. This CDR3 has 15 residues. V dropped 0 bases and J dropped 4; count of bases not matched to a gene: 5. The CDR3 region is CASSVEGTGLYEQYF. DNA for the CDR3: TGTGCCAGCAGCGTAGAGGGGACAGGGCTTTACGAGCAGTACTTC.

This clone has just one count. The chain joins TRBV6-5 to TRBJ1-2, with TRBD1 as a possible D gene (6 bases). CDR3 length: 13 amino acids. With 6 bases removed from V and 8 bases from J, the gap between germline ends came to 16 bases. Germline CDR1 MNHEY, CDR2 SVGAGI. The CDR3 spells CASRLQGMTGYTF. The CDR3 bases are TGTGCCAGCAGACTTCAGGGGATGACGGGCTACACCTTC.

The chain carries TRBV5-4 and TRBJ2-5; 12 nucleotides agree with TRBD1. This CDR3 has 14 residues. The V gene end was trimmed by 4 bases and the J gene end by 10 bases; junction bases not matched to a gene: 8. Germline V gives CDR1 SGHNT, CDR2 YYREEE (reference sequence). The CDR3 DNA reads TGTGCCAGCAGCAATCCGGGACAGGGGGCCGACCAGTACTTC. Protein sequence: CASSNPGQGADQYF.

V gene TRBV11-2 combines with J gene TRBJ2-1, with D hard to call. This CDR3 contains 12 residues. The V and J ends lost 4 bases and 5 bases respectively, with 6 bases between them. Germline CDR1 SGHAT, CDR2 FQNNGV. The CDR3 nucleotides are TGTGCCAGCAGCTCCATTCACAATGAGCAGTTCTTC. Its protein product is CASSSIHNEQFF.

V is TRBV2 and J is TRBJ1-1; possible D gene TRBD1, 6 bases. Looked up from germline, CDR1 is SNHLY and CDR2 is FYNNEI. The CDR3 sequence is 15 residues long. V lost 7 bases to trimming and J lost 6 bases, with 21 bases between them. The CDR3 sequence: CASTEDSSRGAEAFF. As DNA, the CDR3 is TGTGCCAGCACAGAGGACAGCTCGAGGGGCGCTGAAGCTTTCTTT.

V gene TRBV27 combines with J gene TRBJ1-1; unclear D gene. Trimming pared 3 bases from V and 3 bases from J, leaving 8 bases between. From germline, CDR1 is MNHEY and CDR2 SMNVEV (reference sequence). The CDR3 sequence is 13 residues long. CDR3 sequence: CASSFHSDTEAFF. The CDR3 DNA follows: TGTGCCAGCAGTTTTCATTCGGACACTGAAGCTTTCTTT.

V is TRBV29-1 and J is TRBJ2-3; 13 nucleotides line up with TRBD2. V was clipped by 2 bases and J by 2 bases; unmatched bases: 7. Germline CDR1 is SQVTM and CDR2 is ANQGSEA. This CDR3 region has 17 residues. CDR3 in amino acids: CSVERAGLAGPTDTQYF. The CDR3 nucleotides are TGCAGCGTTGAAAGGGCGGGACTAGCGGGGCCCACAGATACGCAGTATTTT.